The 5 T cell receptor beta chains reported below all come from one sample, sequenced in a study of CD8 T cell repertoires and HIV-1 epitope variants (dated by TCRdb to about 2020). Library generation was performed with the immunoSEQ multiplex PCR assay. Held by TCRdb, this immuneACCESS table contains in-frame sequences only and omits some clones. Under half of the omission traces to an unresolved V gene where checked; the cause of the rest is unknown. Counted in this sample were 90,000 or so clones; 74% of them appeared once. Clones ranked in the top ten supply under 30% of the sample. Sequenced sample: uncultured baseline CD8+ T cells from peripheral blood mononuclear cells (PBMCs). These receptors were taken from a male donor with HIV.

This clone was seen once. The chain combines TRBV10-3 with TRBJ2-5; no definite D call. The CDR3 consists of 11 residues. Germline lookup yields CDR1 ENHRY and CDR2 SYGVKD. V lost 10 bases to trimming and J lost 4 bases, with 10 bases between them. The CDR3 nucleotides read TGTGCCACTACAGCGTTAGAGACCCAGTACTTC. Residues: CATTALETQYF.

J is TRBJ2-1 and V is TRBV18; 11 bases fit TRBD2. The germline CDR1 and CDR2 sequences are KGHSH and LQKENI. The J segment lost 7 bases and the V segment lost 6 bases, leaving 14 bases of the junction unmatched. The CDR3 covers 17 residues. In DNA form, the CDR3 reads TGTGCCAGCTCTACCTGGGCTAGCGGGAGGACGGGGAATGAGCAGTTCTTC. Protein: CASSTWASGRTGNEQFF.

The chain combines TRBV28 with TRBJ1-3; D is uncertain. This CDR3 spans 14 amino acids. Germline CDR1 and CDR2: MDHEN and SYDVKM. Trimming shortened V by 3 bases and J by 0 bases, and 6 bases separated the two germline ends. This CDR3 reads CASSLEVSGNTIYF. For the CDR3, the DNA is TGTGCCAGCAGTTTGGAGGTCTCTGGAAACACCATATATTTT.

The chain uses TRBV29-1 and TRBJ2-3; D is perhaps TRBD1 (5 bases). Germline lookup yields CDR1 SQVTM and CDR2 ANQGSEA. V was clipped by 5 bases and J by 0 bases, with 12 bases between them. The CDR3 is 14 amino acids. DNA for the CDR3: TGCAGCGTTTTCCAGGGTTGGAGCACAGATACGCAGTATTTT. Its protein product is CSVFQGWSTDTQYF.

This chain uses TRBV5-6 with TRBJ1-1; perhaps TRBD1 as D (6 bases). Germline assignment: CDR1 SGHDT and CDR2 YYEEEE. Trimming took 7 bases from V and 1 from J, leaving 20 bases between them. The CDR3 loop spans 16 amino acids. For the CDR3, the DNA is TGTGCCAGCTTTTACAGGGCCGGGAGGGCGAACACTGAAGCTTTCTTT. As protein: CASFYRAGRANTEAFF.